This T cell receptor (beta chain) appears in the sequencing data of a study of T cells after yellow fever vaccination. TCRdb reprocessed the 5' RACE reads with MiXCR, giving one entry per CDR3 protein. The table records about 400,000 distinct CDR3 sequences, 6.2% of them present only once. The CDR3 runs to 14 residues. Trimming shortened V by 3 bases and J by 4 bases, and 15 bases separated the two germline ends. Germline V gene sequence: CDR1 DFQATT, CDR2 SNEGSKA (reference sequence). This clonotype was found many times. The sequencing used PBMCs, collected 5 days after the yellow fever booster vaccination. The rearrangement uses TRBV20-1 and TRBJ2-5; possibly TRBD1 for D (5 bases). The source of this sequence is a man younger than 45 who received the YFV17D yellow fever vaccine. This CDR3 reads CSASPPTVSETQYF. The CDR3 DNA sequence: TGCAGTGCTAGTCCCCCGACAGTATCAGAGACCCAGTACTTC.